This is a list of T cell receptor beta chains from one sample in a study of CD8 T cells in ankylosing spondylitis. TCRdb processed the 5' RACE reads anew with MiXCR; each CDR3 protein has one entry. This sample carries about 130,000 distinct CDR3 sequences, about 6.5% of them seen once, and the ten largest clones take 12%. The sample comprised blood, either unsorted or a sorted T cell fraction (not recorded which). The receptors shown here come from a male donor with ankylosing spondylitis or in good health (not recorded which). The CDR3 runs from the conserved cysteine through the conserved F or W. The D gene is left open where the match is weak. Some rows mark clone size as missing; the rest say once, few, many or name a class of expanded clone.

CDR3nt	CDR3aa	j_gene	abundance	v_gene	d_gene
TGCAGTGCTAGGACTCTTCAAGGGGACGAGCAGTACTTC	CSARTLQGDEQYF	TRBJ2-7	many	TRBV20-1	NA
TGTGCCATCTGTTTAGTTTCGGGACAGGGCCTCTCTGGGGCCAACGTCCTGACTTTC	CAICLVSGQGLSGANVLTF	TRBJ2-6	NA	TRBV12-3/TRBV12-4	TRBD1
TGTGCCAGCATGTGGACGGCTGGTGAAGCTTTCTTT	CASMWTAGEAFF	TRBJ1-1	many	TRBV6-6	NA
TGTGCCAGCAGCTCTAGCGGGAGTGGCTCCTTT	CASSSSGSGSF	TRBJ2-3	many	TRBV28	TRBD2
TGTGCCAGCAGGGGACGGGATAGCAATCAGCCCCAGCATTTT	CASRGRDSNQPQHF	TRBJ1-5	many	TRBV6-1	NA
TGTGCCAGCAGCTTCGGACAGGGGACGGTCGAGCAGTACTTC	CASSFGQGTVEQYF	TRBJ2-7	many	TRBV5-6	TRBD1
TGCAGTGCTAGAGTTTTAGGGGCAGGGGGTACTGAAGCTTTCTTT	CSARVLGAGGTEAFF	TRBJ1-1	many	TRBV20-1	TRBD1
TGCAGCGTTCTATCAGACACTGAAGCTTTCTTT	CSVLSDTEAFF	TRBJ1-1	NA	TRBV29-1	NA
TGCAGTGCTAGAGAAGAGGGGGCAGGAAATTCACCCCTCCACTTT	CSAREEGAGNSPLHF	TRBJ1-6	many	TRBV20-1	TRBD1
TGTGCCAGCAGTTATAGGGCCAACACTGAAGCTTTCTTT	CASSYRANTEAFF	TRBJ1-1	many	TRBV12-3/TRBV12-4	NA